Listed below are T cell receptor beta chains from one sample, sequenced in a study of patients with pleural tuberculosis. TCRdb reprocessed the reads with MiXCR, giving one entry per CDR3 protein. The sample carries around 50,000 distinct CDR3 sequences, 5.5% to 8% recorded once. The receptors come from a human donor with pleural tuberculosis. CDR3s include the opening cysteine and the closing phenylalanine or tryptophan. Each record gives: clone size, J gene, D gene, V gene, CDR3 DNA, CDR3 protein. A D gene is named only where the DNA matches it firmly. Expanded clones get a size class; other rows say once, few or many, or leave the size out.

size: many
J: TRBJ2-3
D: TRBD1
V: TRBV6-2/TRBV6-3
DNA: TGTGCCAGCAGTTACTCAGCAAGACAGGGTAGCACAGATACGCAGTATTTT
CDR3: CASSYSARQGSTDTQYF

size: many
J: TRBJ2-3
D: TRBD2
V: TRBV12-3/TRBV12-4
DNA: TGTGCCAGCAGTTGGACTAGCGGGAGCACAGATACGCAGTATTTT
CDR3: CASSWTSGSTDTQYF

size: few
J: TRBJ2-1
D: TRBD2
V: TRBV19
DNA: TGTGCCAGTAGTACTAGCGGGCACTACAATGAGCAGTTCTTC
CDR3: CASSTSGHYNEQFF

size: many
J: TRBJ1-1
D: .
V: TRBV12-3/TRBV12-4
DNA: TGTGCCAGCAGTATACAGGGTCACGGCACTGAAGCTTTCTTT
CDR3: CASSIQGHGTEAFF

size: many
J: TRBJ2-1
D: .
V: TRBV2
DNA: TGTGCCAGCGGAACTAGCCCTGATCTGGAGCAGTTCTTC
CDR3: CASGTSPDLEQFF

size: many
J: TRBJ2-3
D: .
V: TRBV12-5
DNA: TGTGCTAGTGGTAGCGGTGACACAGATACGCAGTATTTT
CDR3: CASGSGDTDTQYF

size: few
J: TRBJ2-7
D: .
V: TRBV4-1
DNA: TGCGCCACCGAAGGGGATAACTACGAGCAGTACTTC
CDR3: CATEGDNYEQYF

size: many
J: TRBJ1-5
D: .
V: TRBV19
DNA: TGTGCCAGTAGTACCGACAGGAGTCAGCCCCAGCATTTT
CDR3: CASSTDRSQPQHF

size: many
J: TRBJ2-7
D: .
V: TRBV7-2
DNA: TGTGCCAGCAGCTTAGCGCAAAGGTCCTACGAGCAGTACTTC
CDR3: CASSLAQRSYEQYF

size: many
J: TRBJ1-1
D: .
V: TRBV12-3/TRBV12-4
DNA: TGTGCCAGCACCAGGGGAGGAGGACAGAACACTGAAGCTTTCTTT
CDR3: CASTRGGGQNTEAFF

size: many
J: TRBJ2-3
D: TRBD2
V: TRBV11-2
DNA: TGTGCCAGCAGCTTAGTCGGCGGGAGAACAGATACGCAGTATTTT
CDR3: CASSLVGGRTDTQYF

size: .
J: TRBJ2-7
D: .
V: TRBV28
DNA: TGTGCCAGCAGTTTTGACGGGACATTCAACGAGCAGTACTTC
CDR3: CASSFDGTFNEQYF

size: many
J: TRBJ1-1
D: .
V: TRBV29-1
DNA: TGCAGCGTTGGAGGGCGGGACACTGAAGCTTTCTTT
CDR3: CSVGGRDTEAFF

size: many
J: TRBJ1-3
D: .
V: TRBV20-1
DNA: TGCAGTGCTCAGGAGCGGGGCCCTGGAAACACCATATATTTT
CDR3: CSAQERGPGNTIYF

size: many
J: TRBJ1-5
D: .
V: TRBV15
DNA: TGTGCCACCAGCAGGAATCAGCCCCAGCATTTT
CDR3: CATSRNQPQHF

size: many
J: TRBJ1-1
D: .
V: TRBV12-3/TRBV12-4
DNA: TGTGCCAGCAGTTACGTCCCAGGGGAGGCTTTCTTT
CDR3: CASSYVPGEAFF

size: .
J: TRBJ1-6
D: TRBD1
V: TRBV10-2
DNA: TGCGCCAGCAGTGAGTTTACAGGGGCGGATTCACCCCTCCACTTT
CDR3: CASSEFTGADSPLHF

size: many
J: TRBJ2-3
D: TRBD2
V: TRBV20-1
DNA: TGCAGTGCGGATCCGATGGGGAGCGGGAGGGAAGATACGCAGTATTTT
CDR3: CSADPMGSGREDTQYF

size: many
J: TRBJ2-7
D: .
V: TRBV27
DNA: TGTGCCAGCAGTTTGGGTCTCGGGGCCGAGCAGTACTTC
CDR3: CASSLGLGAEQYF

size: many
J: TRBJ1-6
D: TRBD1
V: TRBV20-1
DNA: TGCAGTGCCCAAGGACCGGGACAGGGTTATTCACCCCTCCACTTT
CDR3: CSAQGPGQGYSPLHF

size: .
J: TRBJ2-1
D: .
V: TRBV19
DNA: TGTGCCAGTAGTAAGCGGAGAGGCTCCTACAATGAGCAGTTCTTC
CDR3: CASSKRRGSYNEQFF

size: many
J: TRBJ1-3
D: .
V: TRBV12-3/TRBV12-4
DNA: TGTGCCAGCAGTCGTGGACGCCCGAACTCTGGAAACACCATATATTTT
CDR3: CASSRGRPNSGNTIYF

size: few
J: TRBJ1-1
D: TRBD1
V: TRBV13
DNA: TGTGCCAGCAGCTTAGGACAGGGGTACACTGAAGCTTTCTTT
CDR3: CASSLGQGYTEAFF

size: many
J: TRBJ2-1
D: TRBD2
V: TRBV24-1
DNA: TGTGCCACCAGTGATTCCAACCCGGGACTAGGAAGTTGGAATGAGCAGTTCTTC
CDR3: CATSDSNPGLGSWNEQFF

size: many
J: TRBJ1-3
D: .
V: TRBV5-1
DNA: TGCGCCAGCAGCTTGACAGATGGAGGAAACACCATATATTTT
CDR3: CASSLTDGGNTIYF

size: many
J: TRBJ2-5
D: .
V: TRBV10-3
DNA: TGTGCCATCAGTGAGTGGCAACAAGAGACCCAGTACTTC
CDR3: CAISEWQQETQYF

size: few
J: TRBJ2-3
D: TRBD2
V: TRBV11-2
DNA: TGTGCCAGCAGCTTAGATAATCGGGAGGGGGCAGATACGCAGTATTTT
CDR3: CASSLDNREGADTQYF

size: many
J: TRBJ2-3
D: .
V: TRBV6-1
DNA: TGTGCCAGCAGGATCAGATCCCATACAGATACGCAGTATTTT
CDR3: CASRIRSHTDTQYF

size: many
J: TRBJ2-3
D: .
V: TRBV2
DNA: TGTGCCAGCAGAGAACTTCGGGGGACTAGCACAGATACGCAGTATTTT
CDR3: CASRELRGTSTDTQYF

size: many
J: TRBJ1-2
D: .
V: TRBV2
DNA: TGTGCCAGCAGCGAAGGGGCAAGGGGTAGTTCCTATGGCTACACCTTC
CDR3: CASSEGARGSSYGYTF

size: once
J: TRBJ1-3
D: .
V: TRBV2
DNA: TGTGCCAGCAGTGAACCCCAGGGGCTTGGAAACACCATATATTTT
CDR3: CASSEPQGLGNTIYF

size: many
J: TRBJ2-3
D: TRBD2
V: TRBV6-1
DNA: TGTGCCAGCGTGGAGCTAGCGGATAGTCATACGCAGTATTTT
CDR3: CASVELADSHTQYF

size: many
J: TRBJ1-2
D: TRBD1
V: TRBV28
DNA: TGTGCCACCAACCGGGACAGGGGAAGTGGCTACACCTTC
CDR3: CATNRDRGSGYTF

size: few
J: TRBJ2-1
D: TRBD2
V: TRBV10-3
DNA: TGTGCCATCAGTGAGTTGACTAGCGGGAGTGGAAATGAGCAGTTCTTC
CDR3: CAISELTSGSGNEQFF

size: many
J: TRBJ2-7
D: .
V: TRBV7-6
DNA: TGTGCCAGCAGCGTCGACAGAACCTACGAGCAGTACTTC
CDR3: CASSVDRTYEQYF

size: many
J: TRBJ2-5
D: .
V: TRBV10-2
DNA: TGCGCCAGCGCTCTAGAAGATCGGGAGACCCAGTACTTC
CDR3: CASALEDRETQYF